Each of the 25 T cell receptor beta chains below was sequenced from the same sample in a study of T cells in localized non-small cell lung cancer. The method was immunoSEQ multiplex PCR; TCRdb's version includes in-frame clones alone and lacks a portion of them. The data show about 57,000 clones, roughly nine tenths seen once. Sequenced here: peripheral blood, sampled before any cancer treatment. These receptors came from a man between 40 and 70 years old with stage I lung adenocarcinoma.

The CDR3 sequence: CASQRDIQKGYTF. The DNA of the CDR3 is TGTGCCAGCCAGAGGGACATACAGAAGGGCTACACCTTC. The J gene is TRBJ1-2, the V gene TRBV28; tentative D call: TRBD1 (6 bases). The CDR3 covers 13 residues. V shed 8 bases and J shed 8 bases, with 18 bases lying between them. Per the germline V gene, CDR1 is MDHEN and CDR2 is SYDVKM.

The chain carries TRBV7-9 and TRBJ2-7; tentative D call: TRBD2 (5 bases). Germline loops: CDR1 SEHNR, CDR2 FQNEAQ (reference sequence). The CDR3 is made up of 14 amino acids. The V end lost 2 bases, the J end lost 6 bases, and 14 bases lay between the germline ends. The CDR3 sequence: CASSLSFGIGEQYF. The DNA for the CDR3 is TGTGCCAGCAGCTTAAGTTTCGGGATCGGCGAGCAGTACTTC.

CDR3 sequence reads: CASSPAGWVPSSGANVLTF. In nucleotides, the CDR3 is TGTGCCAGCAGTCCCGCCGGGTGGGTTCCAAGCTCTGGGGCCAACGTCCTGACTTTC. The chain combines TRBV28 with TRBJ2-6; D is unresolved. CDR3 size: 19 residues. CDR1 and CDR2 from the germline V gene are MDHEN and SYDVKM. Trimming shortened V by 5 bases and J by 0 bases, and 20 bases separated the two germline ends.

This chain connects TRBV6-6 to TRBJ2-3; D gene unclear. This CDR3 spans 13 amino acids. The germline V gene has CDR1 MNHNY and CDR2 SVGAGI (reference sequence). V lost 6 bases and J lost 5, with 12 bases in between. In DNA form, the CDR3 reads TGTGCCAGCAGCCTACACCCGGGAGATACGCAGTATTTT. It translates to CASSLHPGDTQYF.

The chain joins TRBV5-6 to TRBJ1-2; unclear D gene. This CDR3 comprises 15 residues. In germline, CDR1 is SGHDT, CDR2 YYEEEE. V lost 5 bases, J lost 4 bases, and 18 bases lay in between. CDR3 loop: CASSWASRPSYGYTF. The DNA of the CDR3 is TGTGCCAGCAGTTGGGCCTCGCGGCCTAGCTATGGCTACACCTTC.

This sequence joins TRBV28 and TRBJ2-5; D not certain. CDR1 and CDR2 from the germline V gene are MDHEN and SYDVKM. The V and J ends lost 1 base and 3 bases respectively, with 21 bases between them. The CDR3 sequence is 18 residues long. The CDR3 is CASSLSLIMRSSEETQYF. The CDR3 DNA sequence: TGTGCCAGCAGTTTATCACTTATCATGAGATCCTCCGAAGAGACCCAGTACTTC.

This chain links TRBV18 with TRBJ1-2; 8 bases line up with TRBD1. CDR3 length: 13 amino acids. CDR1 KGHSH and CDR2 LQKENI come from the germline V gene. Unmatched junction bases numbered 8, after V lost 6 bases and J lost 8 bases. The DNA of the CDR3 is TGTGCCAGCTCGCCCGGGACAGGACGAGGCTACACCTTC. Residues: CASSPGTGRGYTF.

In its sample, this clone was seen once. The CDR3 nucleotides are TGTGCCAGCAGCTTAACAGGGGGGGCGGGCACAGATACGCAGTATTTT. Translated: CASSLTGGAGTDTQYF. This chain links TRBV7-3 with TRBJ2-3, with a weak D call TRBD2 (7 bases). The CDR3 runs to 16 residues. The germline V and J ends were trimmed by 0 bases and 1 base, with 11 bases remaining between them. From germline, CDR1 is SGHTA and CDR2 FQGTGA.

J is TRBJ2-7 and V is TRBV5-6; no firm D call. Germline V gene sequence: CDR1 SGHDT, CDR2 YYEEEE. This CDR3 is built from 13 residues. Deletions cut 0 bases from V and 5 bases from J, with 9 bases between. The chain's CDR3 is CASSLAEVDEQYF. CDR3 nucleotide sequence: TGTGCCAGCAGCTTGGCCGAGGTTGACGAGCAGTACTTC.

The rearrangement joins TRBV4-3 to TRBJ2-7, with D unclear. Germline CDR1 is LGHNA and CDR2 is YSLEER. This CDR3 spans 17 amino acids. Trimming stripped 0 bases from V and 2 bases from J, with 17 bases between. The CDR3 region has the DNA TGCGCCAGCAGCCAAGATTCGGTTCGTTTGGGCACCTACGAGCAGTACTTC. Residues: CASSQDSVRLGTYEQYF.

Concerning this clone itself: At one of its ends the junction is not consistent with the germline gene, which may arise from a read error. The V and J genes are TRBV6-1 and TRBJ2-7; D is possibly TRBD1 (6 bases). Germline lookup yields CDR1 MNHNS and CDR2 SASEGT. This CDR3 has 13 residues. The DNA of the CDR3 is TGTGCCAGCGGTGACAGGCTCAACTACGAGCAGTACTTC. The encoded protein is CASGDRLNYEQYF.

In DNA, the CDR3 is TGTGCCAGCAGCCAAATCGGGTTCGCCGACAATGAGCAGTTCTTC. Translation: CASSQIGFADNEQFF. The chain combines TRBV4-2 with TRBJ2-1; D gene unclear. The CDR3 contains 15 residues. The V gene's germline CDR1 is LGHNA and CDR2 YNFKEQ. Trimming removed 2 bases at V and 5 bases at J, with 13 bases between.

This clone was seen once. The chain joins TRBV5-1 to TRBJ2-1; 9 nucleotides match TRBD2. Germline assignment: CDR1 SGHRS and CDR2 YFSETQ. Losses at the gene ends were 5 bases for V and 3 bases for J; bases not matched to a gene: 3. This CDR3 contains 14 residues. CDR3 protein: CASSVAGDYNEQFF. The CDR3, as DNA: TGCGCCAGCAGTGTAGCGGGGGACTACAATGAGCAGTTCTTC.

The rearrangement uses TRBV6-5 and TRBJ1-1; 8 bases match TRBD1. Trimming at V came to 6 bases and at J to 3 bases, leaving 6 bases not matched to a gene. The CDR3 totals 14 residues. The germline gives CDR1 MNHEY, CDR2 SVGAGI. The CDR3 nucleotides read TGTGCCAGCAGAAACGACAGGGGCTACACTGAAGCTTTCTTT. Translated: CASRNDRGYTEAFF.

The chain links TRBV7-6 to TRBJ2-7; D is possibly TRBD2 (5 bases). The germline gives CDR1 SGHVS, CDR2 FNYEAQ. The CDR3 contains 13 residues. V lost 5 bases to trimming and J lost 3 bases, with 11 bases between them. In DNA, the CDR3 is TGTGCCAGCAGCGAGACGGACTTCTACGAGCAGTACTTC. The encoded protein is CASSETDFYEQYF.

The CDR3, as DNA: TGTGCCAGTAGTTACCGGGACGGCCCTAATGAAAAACTGTTTTTT. Protein: CASSYRDGPNEKLFF. The rearrangement links TRBV19 to TRBJ1-4; weak D call: TRBD1 (5 bases). Germline V gene sequence: CDR1 LNHDA, CDR2 SQIVND (reference sequence). CDR3 length: 15 amino acids. V was trimmed by 5 bases and J by 3 bases, leaving 13 bases between them.

This rearrangement joins TRBV4-1 to TRBJ2-3; TRBD2 agrees at 11 bases. Germline V CDR1 and CDR2: MGHRA, YSYEKL. V lost 4 bases and J lost 5; bases outside the gene matches: 8. The CDR3 totals 16 residues. CDR3 sequence (DNA): TGCGCCAGCAGCCGAGTAGCGGGAGGGCCTATAGATACGCAGTATTTT. Residues: CASSRVAGGPIDTQYF.

Turning to this clone: The junction does not match germline at one end; this may be a read error. The chain is built from TRBV7-7 and TRBJ2-5, with a weak D call TRBD1 (6 bases). Germline V gene sequence: CDR1 SSHAT, CDR2 FNYEAQ (reference sequence). The CDR3 is made up of 13 amino acids. CDR3 sequence: CASSQGSGETQYF. CDR3 nucleotide sequence: TGTGCTAGCAGCCAGGGGTCGGGAGAGACCCAGTACTTC.

The chain uses TRBV29-1 and TRBJ1-5; D perhaps matches TRBD1 (6 bases). The V end was cut by 4 bases, the J end by 6 bases, with 16 bases between. The CDR3 is made up of 14 amino acids. CDR1 and CDR2 (germline): SQVTM, ANQGSEA. The DNA of the CDR3 is TGCAGCGTTGGTTCAGGGGATCCGCGTCAGCCCCAGCATTTT. Its protein is CSVGSGDPRQPQHF. Supplemented by reference TRBV29-1 and TRBJ1-5, the full variable domain reads SAVISQKPSRDICQRGTSLTIQCQVDSQVTMMFWYRQQPGQSLTLIATANQGSEATYESGFVIDKFPISRPNLTFSTLTVSNMSPEDSSIYLCSVGSGDPRQPQHFGDGTRLSIL.

V usage is TRBV29-1 and J usage is TRBJ2-7; 8 nucleotides match TRBD1. Per the germline V gene, CDR1 is SQVTM and CDR2 is ANQGSEA. This CDR3 spans 14 amino acids. The V segment lost 3 bases and the J segment 2 bases; nucleotides outside the gene matches: 6. DNA of the CDR3: TGCAGCGTTGACGGGACAGGTCCTGCCTACGAGCAGTACTTC. Amino acid sequence: CSVDGTGPAYEQYF.

This sequence joins TRBV5-1 and TRBJ2-7, with D hard to call. Trimming removed 4 bases from V and 2 bases from J, with 13 bases in between. CDR1 SGHRS and CDR2 YFSETQ come from the germline V gene. The CDR3 loop spans 14 amino acids. The CDR3 loop reads CASSPQAVTYEQYF. For the CDR3, the DNA is TGCGCCAGCAGCCCCCAGGCGGTAACCTACGAGCAGTACTTC. The full variable domain, rest sourced from reference TRBV5-1 and TRBJ2-7, is KAGVTQTPRYLIKTRGQQVTLSCSPISGHRSVSWYQQTPGQGLQFLFEYFSETQRNKGNFPGRFSGRQFSNSRSEMNVSTLELGDSALYLCASSPQAVTYEQYFGPGTRLTVT.

The rearrangement uses TRBV19 and TRBJ2-2, with 7 bases that match TRBD2. CDR3 length: 15 amino acids. Trimming at V came to 6 bases and at J to 5 bases, leaving 9 bases not matched to a gene. CDR1 and CDR2 (germline): LNHDA, SQIVND (reference sequence). CDR3 sequence: CASSLSGMITGELFF. The CDR3, as DNA: TGTGCCAGTAGCCTCAGCGGGATGATTACCGGGGAGCTGTTTTTT.

The table lists this clone with a count of one. The rearrangement joins TRBV2 to TRBJ1-1; tentative D call: TRBD1 (5 bases). The V gene's germline CDR1 is SNHLY and CDR2 FYNNEI. Between the trimmed V and J ends, which lost 6 bases and 7 bases, there was a span of 15 bases. The CDR3 has 13 amino acids. The CDR3 loop reads CASSVTRGVEAFF. In DNA form, the CDR3 reads TGTGCCAGCAGCGTGACGAGGGGCGTTGAAGCTTTCTTT.

The V call is TRBV28, the J call TRBJ2-7; the D gene could be TRBD1 or TRBD2 (6 bases each). This CDR3 spans 15 amino acids. Germline CDR1 MDHEN, CDR2 SYDVKM. The V and J ends lost 6 bases and 2 bases respectively, with 17 bases between them. The DNA for the CDR3 is TGTGCCAGCAGATCTAAGGGGGGTGTAACCTACGAGCAGTACTTC. Its protein product is CASRSKGGVTYEQYF.

The chain is built from TRBV11-2 and TRBJ1-1, with D unclear. The CDR3 sequence is 13 residues long. Germline loops: CDR1 SGHAT, CDR2 FQNNGV. Trimming shortened V by 4 bases and J by 4 bases, and 10 bases separated the two germline ends. CDR3 bases: TGTGCCAGCAGCTCGTCCTGGGCCACTGAAGCTTTCTTT. Protein: CASSSSWATEAFF.